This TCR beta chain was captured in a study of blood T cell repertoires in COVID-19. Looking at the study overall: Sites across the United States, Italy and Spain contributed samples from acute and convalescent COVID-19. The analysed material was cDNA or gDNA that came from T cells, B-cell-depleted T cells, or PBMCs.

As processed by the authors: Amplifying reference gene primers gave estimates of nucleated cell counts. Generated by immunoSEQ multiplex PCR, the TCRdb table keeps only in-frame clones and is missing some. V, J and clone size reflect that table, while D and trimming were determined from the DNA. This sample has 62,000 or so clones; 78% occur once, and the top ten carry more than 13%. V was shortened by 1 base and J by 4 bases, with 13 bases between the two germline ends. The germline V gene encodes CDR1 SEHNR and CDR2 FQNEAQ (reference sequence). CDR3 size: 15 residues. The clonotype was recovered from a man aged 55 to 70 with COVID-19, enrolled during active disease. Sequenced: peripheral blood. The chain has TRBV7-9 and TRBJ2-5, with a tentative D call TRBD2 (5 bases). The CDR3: CASSLGRPGGETQYF. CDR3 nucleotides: TGTGCCAGCAGCTTAGGTCGACCCGGAGGAGAGACCCAGTACTTC.